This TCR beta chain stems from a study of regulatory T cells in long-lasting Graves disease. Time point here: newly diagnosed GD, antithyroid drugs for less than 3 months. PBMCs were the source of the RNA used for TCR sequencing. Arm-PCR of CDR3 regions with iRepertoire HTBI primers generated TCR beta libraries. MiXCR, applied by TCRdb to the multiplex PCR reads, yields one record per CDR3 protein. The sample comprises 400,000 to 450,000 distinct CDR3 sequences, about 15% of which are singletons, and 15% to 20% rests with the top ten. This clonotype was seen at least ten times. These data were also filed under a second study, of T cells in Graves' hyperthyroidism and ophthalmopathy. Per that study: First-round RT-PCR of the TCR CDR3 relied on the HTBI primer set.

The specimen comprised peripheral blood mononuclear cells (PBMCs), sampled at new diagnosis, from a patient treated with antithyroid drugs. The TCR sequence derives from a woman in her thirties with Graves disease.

The CDR3 nucleotides read TGTGCCACCAGTGATTTGGGACAGGGCTTGTACAATGAGCAGTTCTTC. This encodes CATSDLGQGLYNEQFF. The rearrangement uses TRBV24-1 and TRBJ2-1; the match to TRBD1 covers 8 bases. The V and J ends lost 0 bases and 4 bases, in that order; junction bases with no gene match: 4. The CDR3 is 16 residues long. CDR1 is KGHDR, CDR2 SFDVKD, per germline.